This TCR beta chain is from a study of spatial heterogeneity in lung cancer. Study in general: Detected sequences consistently included more beta-chain ones than alpha-chain ones. Study results and limitations: For tumor T cells, estimated coverage reached only roughly 7% (alpha) and about 12% (beta). For expanded intratumoral alpha and beta TCRs, counts tracked tumor mutation counts.

Noted time point: sample taken at primary tumor resection. More than 70 TRACERx patients with early, untreated non-small cell lung cancer donated samples. V lost 6 bases and J lost 1, with 12 bases in between. This CDR3 contains 15 residues. From germline, CDR1 is MRHNA and CDR2 SNTAGT. Every cDNA TCR molecule received its own unique molecular identifier. TCRdb fed the 5' RACE reads into MiXCR, producing one record per CDR3 protein. The repertoire has about 29,000 distinct CDR3 sequences, around 7.5% of them found once; the top ten carry about 25%. This clonotype was found many times. No antigen is known for it.

The source is a male donor with early-stage non-small cell lung cancer. Sequenced material: lung tumor tissue, taken at surgery. This chain uses TRBV6-4 with TRBJ2-2, with a tentative D call TRBD1 (5 bases). CDR3 sequence (DNA): TGTGCCAGCAGCTCAGGGATGAGGAACACCGGGGAGCTGTTTTTT. Its translation is CASSSGMRNTGELFF.